This T cell receptor beta chain originates from a study of blood T cell repertoires in COVID-19. For the study at large: Italy, Spain and the United States were the sources of the convalescent and acute COVID-19 samples.

Clones were read by immunoSEQ multiplex PCR, and TCRdb kept only the in-frame ones, dropping some. This sample has around 380,000 clones, with around 87% found just once. For recovered donors of Cohort 3, there were two negative PCRs, clearance, or symptom resolution. Germline loops: CDR1 SEHNR, CDR2 FQNEAQ (reference sequence). The CDR3 totals 15 residues. With V trimmed by 1 base and J by 5 bases, 5 bases remained unmatched. The sequencing sample was made of PBMCs or T cells enriched from blood (not recorded which). J is TRBJ1-1 and V is TRBV7-9; 9 bases fit TRBD1. This sequence originates from a man aged 25-45 years who had recovered from COVID-19. This CDR3 reads CASSLVQTGGTEAFF. For the CDR3, the DNA is TGTGCCAGCAGCTTAGTGCAGACAGGGGGAACTGAAGCTTTCTTT.